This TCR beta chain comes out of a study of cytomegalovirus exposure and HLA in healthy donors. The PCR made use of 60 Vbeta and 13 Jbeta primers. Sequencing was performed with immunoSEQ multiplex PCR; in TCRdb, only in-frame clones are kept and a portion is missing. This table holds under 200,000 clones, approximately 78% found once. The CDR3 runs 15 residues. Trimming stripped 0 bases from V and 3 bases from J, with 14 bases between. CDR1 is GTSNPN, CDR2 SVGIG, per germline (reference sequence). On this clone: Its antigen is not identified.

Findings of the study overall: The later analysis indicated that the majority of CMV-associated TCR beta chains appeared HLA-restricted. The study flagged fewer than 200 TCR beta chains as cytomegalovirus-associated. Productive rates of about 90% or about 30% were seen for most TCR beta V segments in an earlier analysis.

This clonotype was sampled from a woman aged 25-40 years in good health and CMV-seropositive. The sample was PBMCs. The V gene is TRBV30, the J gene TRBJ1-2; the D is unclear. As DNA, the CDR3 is TGTGCCTGGAGTGTGGGGAGGACGCGAGACTATGGCTACACCTTC. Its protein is CAWSVGRTRDYGYTF.